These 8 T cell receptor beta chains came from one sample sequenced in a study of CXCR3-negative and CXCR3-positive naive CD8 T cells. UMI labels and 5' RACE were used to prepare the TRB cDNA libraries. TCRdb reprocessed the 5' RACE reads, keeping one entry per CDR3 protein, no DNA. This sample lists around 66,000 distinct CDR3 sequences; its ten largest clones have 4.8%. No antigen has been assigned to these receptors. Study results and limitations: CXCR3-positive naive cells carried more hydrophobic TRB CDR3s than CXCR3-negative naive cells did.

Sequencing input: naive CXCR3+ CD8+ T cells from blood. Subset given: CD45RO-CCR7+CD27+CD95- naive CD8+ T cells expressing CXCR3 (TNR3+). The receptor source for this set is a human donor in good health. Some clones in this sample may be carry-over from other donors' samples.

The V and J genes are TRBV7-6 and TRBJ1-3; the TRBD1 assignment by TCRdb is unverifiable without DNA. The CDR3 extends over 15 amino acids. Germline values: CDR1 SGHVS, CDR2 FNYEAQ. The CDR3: CASSLDWGTGNTIYF.

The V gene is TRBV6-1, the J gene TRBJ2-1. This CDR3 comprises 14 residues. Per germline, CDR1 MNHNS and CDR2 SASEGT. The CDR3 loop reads CASSLISTYNEQFF.

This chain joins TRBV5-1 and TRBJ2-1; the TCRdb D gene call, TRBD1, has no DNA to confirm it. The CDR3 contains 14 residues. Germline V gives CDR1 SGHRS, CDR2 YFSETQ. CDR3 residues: CASSPGTGYNEQFF.

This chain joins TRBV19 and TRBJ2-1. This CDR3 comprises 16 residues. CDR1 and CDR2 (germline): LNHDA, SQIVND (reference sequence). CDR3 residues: CASSRTAGGPYNEQFF.

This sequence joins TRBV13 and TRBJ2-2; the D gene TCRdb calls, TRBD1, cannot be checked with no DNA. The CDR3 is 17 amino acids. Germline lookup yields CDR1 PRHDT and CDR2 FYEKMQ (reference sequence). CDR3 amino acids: CASSSTGASSNTGELFF.

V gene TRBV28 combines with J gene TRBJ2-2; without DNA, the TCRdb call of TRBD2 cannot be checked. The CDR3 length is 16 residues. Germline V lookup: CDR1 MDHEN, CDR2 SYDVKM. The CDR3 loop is CASSSAAGEETGELFF. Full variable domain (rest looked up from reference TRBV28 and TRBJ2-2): DVKVTQSSRYLVKRTGEKVFLECVQDMDHENMFWYRQDPGLGLRLIYFSYDVKMKEKGDIPEGYSVSREKKERFSLILESASTNQTSMYLCASSSAAGEETGELFFGEGSRLTVL.

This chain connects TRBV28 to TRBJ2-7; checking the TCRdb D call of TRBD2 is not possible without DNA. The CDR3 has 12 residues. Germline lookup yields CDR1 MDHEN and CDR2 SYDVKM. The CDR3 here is CASRPLGYEQYF.

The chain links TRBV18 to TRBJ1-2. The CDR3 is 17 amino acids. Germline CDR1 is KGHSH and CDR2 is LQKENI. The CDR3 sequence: CASSPPGITAILSGYTF.